This T cell receptor (beta chain) is drawn from a study of human T cells and chemical hapten exposure. Documented time point: patch test 3, about 24 weeks after DPC sensitization. Described treatment: therapeutic diphenylcyclopropenone sensitization with weekly scalp DPC. CDR3 length: 14 amino acids. Trimming left V 7 bases short and J 5 bases short, with 19 bases between. Germline-derived CDR1 and CDR2 are SQVTM and ANQGSEA. TCRdb re-called the RACE reads through MiXCR, storing one row per CDR3 protein. The top ten hold more than 4.5% of the sample, which has tens of thousands of distinct CDR3 sequences, roughly 13% seen once.

The clonotype was recovered from a woman aged 50 to 65 with alopecia areata. Some clones in this sample may be carry-over from other donors' samples. The sequences come from whole blood, collected in connection with sensitization to the hapten diphenylcyclopropenone (DPC). The V and J genes are TRBV29-1 and TRBJ2-3; tentatively, D is TRBD2 (6 bases). The CDR3 loop reads CSASIGGSGDTQYF. The CDR3 nucleotides read TGCAGCGCCAGTATTGGGGGGTCCGGAGATACGCAGTATTTT.